This TCR beta chain came from a study of T cell changes during pregnancy in multiple sclerosis (dated by TCRdb to about 2019). For the wider study: The study looked at changes in the T cell repertoire across pregnancy in women with multiple sclerosis.

This clone appeared once. Its antigen is not yet known. Base qualities are not at hand, and no much larger clone is one base apart. V and J lose 4 bases and 8 bases, and a span of 11 bases separates them. Including cysteine and phenylalanine, the CDR3 has 13 amino acids. Solely the CDR3 DNA is kept, with 39 bases framed from the first base. CDR1 and CDR2 were assigned from the germline V gene as SGHDN and FVKESK. Library method: the immunoSEQ multiplex PCR assay. TCRdb limited this immuneACCESS table to in-frame rearrangements with V and J called. A share of clones is missing; checked studies link under half to unresolved V genes, and the rest is unexplained. The table for this sample lists tens of thousands of clones; 92% of them were counted only once. The ten largest account for roughly 0.59% of the sample.

The V and J segments used are TRBV14 and TRBJ1-4, with no confidently assigned D gene. The sequencing used CD4+ T cells from peripheral blood mononuclear cells, collected after pregnancy. This TCR was sampled from a female donor with multiple sclerosis, enrolled in a pregnancy study. The bases read TGTGCCAGCAGCCGAATTCTATACGAAAAACTGTTTTTT. It translates as CASSRILYEKLFF.